The clone carrying this TCR beta chain was observed a few times. No antigen is known for it. The length of the CDR3 is 14 residues. Germline CDR1 reads SGHTA; CDR2 reads FQGNSA. V lost 3 bases and J lost 2, with 11 bases in between. Averaging roughly 120 mL, one heparinised blood draw was given by each donor. Each of the CD4+ naive, central memory, regulatory and stem cell-like memory populations was sorted via CD45RO/CCR7/CD25/CD127/CD95/CD27. This entry comes from a study of beta chain features in type 1 diabetes. Study conclusions and caveats: Small HLA sub-analyses could not settle whether HLA shapes TCRB rearrangement.

Expressed TCRB transcripts were sequenced after all isolated RNA was converted to cDNA. Libraries were prepared by immunoSEQ multiplex PCR; TCRdb keeps only in-frame clonotypes and omits some of them. The sample lists under 950,000 clones, 15% to 20% occurring once. Sample: naive CD4+ T cells from blood. This clonotype originated in a woman aged 18-30 years in good health. The rearrangement joins TRBV7-2 to TRBJ2-7; either TRBD1 or TRBD2 may supply D (5 bases each). The DNA of the CDR3 is TGTGCCAGCAGCTTTGGGGACCGCGCCTACGAGCAGTACTTC. This encodes CASSFGDRAYEQYF.